One sample yielded the 18 T cell receptor beta chains listed below, sequenced in a study of T cell repertoires in cytomegalovirus infection. TCRdb reanalysed the reads using MiXCR and keeps one entry per CDR3 protein. The sample lists roughly 230,000 distinct CDR3 sequences; 6.5% were seen once. What was sequenced was PBMCs. These receptors were obtained from a human donor in good health (CMV status not recorded). Some clones in this sample may be carry-over from other donors' samples.

The table lists this clonotype with many counts. The chain has TRBV28 and TRBJ1-2; D is possibly TRBD1 (5 bases). Trimming cost V 8 bases and J 0 bases, with 10 bases left between them. CDR3 length equals 13 residues. The germline gives CDR1 MDHEN, CDR2 SYDVKM. In DNA, the CDR3 is TGTGCCAGCTGGAGGGGCGCTAACTATGGCTACACCTTC. As protein: CASWRGANYGYTF.

The sample holds many counts of this clonotype. The CDR3 sequence: CASSQGGLAAGEQFF. Written as DNA, the CDR3 is TGCGCCAGCAGCCAAGGCGGACTAGCGGCGGGTGAGCAGTTCTTC. The chain employs TRBV4-3 and TRBJ2-1; 10 nucleotides line up with TRBD2. The germline gives CDR1 LGHNA, CDR2 YSLEER. V shed 1 base and J 9 bases; nucleotides not matched to a gene: 6. CDR3 length: 15 residues.

The sample holds a few counts of this clonotype. The rearrangement joins TRBV7-6 to TRBJ1-6, with TRBD1 matching 8 bases. The CDR3 is made up of 19 amino acids. V shed 6 bases and J 1 base; nucleotides not matched to a gene: 14. Germline V gene sequence: CDR1 SGHVS, CDR2 FNYEAQ. CDR3 nucleotide sequence: TGTGCCAGCAGTGTTCGAGGACAGGGCAATCGGTCCTATAATTCACCCCTCCACTTT. Translated, it gives CASSVRGQGNRSYNSPLHF. The full variable domain, in which reference TRBV7-6 and TRBJ1-6 provide the parts outside the CDR3, is GAGVSQSPRYKVTKRGQDVALRCDPISGHVSLYWYRQALGQGPEFLTYFNYEAQQDKSGLPNDRFSAERPEGSISTLTIQRTEQRDSAMYRCASSVRGQGNRSYNSPLHFGNGTRLTVT.

This clonotype was found a few times. This chain's CDR3 is CASSLTAIGTSGDTDTQYF. CDR3 bases: TGTGCCAGCAGCTTAACGGCTATTGGGACTAGCGGGGACACAGATACGCAGTATTTT. J is TRBJ2-3 and V is TRBV7-3, with TRBD2 matching over 13 bases. The germline CDR1 and CDR2 sequences are SGHTA and FQGTGA. Trimming took 0 bases from V and 2 from J; bases not matched to a gene: 8. This CDR3 contains 19 residues.

This clonotype was seen at least ten times. V usage is TRBV15 and J usage is TRBJ1-2, with 8 bases fitting TRBD1. The germline V gene encodes CDR1 LNHNV and CDR2 YYDKDF (reference sequence). V trimming: 1 base; J trimming: 5 bases; junction bases outside the gene matches: 6. CDR3 length equals 15 residues. The CDR3 sequence: CATSRGQGPRYGYTF. The CDR3 DNA is TGTGCCACCAGCAGAGGACAGGGGCCTCGATATGGCTACACCTTC.

This sequence joins TRBV28 and TRBJ1-1; 8 bases are a match to TRBD1. V lost 4 bases, J lost 11 bases, and 12 bases stayed unmatched. This CDR3 is 14 amino acids long. The germline gives CDR1 MDHEN, CDR2 SYDVKM. The CDR3 is CASSSLTPDRGAFF. DNA for the CDR3: TGTGCCAGCAGTTCTTTAACACCCGACAGGGGCGCTTTCTTT.

This clonotype was counted many times. This chain's CDR3 is CASRLGLASYNEQFF. The CDR3 nucleotides read TGCGCCAGCCGCCTGGGACTAGCGTCTTACAATGAGCAGTTCTTC. This chain joins TRBV5-1 and TRBJ2-1; 10 bases match TRBD2. Germline lookup yields CDR1 SGHRS and CDR2 YFSETQ. V shed 7 bases, J shed 4 bases, and the junction held 8 bases outside the gene matches. The CDR3 is made up of 15 amino acids. Looking up the rest from reference TRBV5-1 and TRBJ2-1 gives the full variable domain: KAGVTQTPRYLIKTRGQQVTLSCSPISGHRSVSWYQQTPGQGLQFLFEYFSETQRNKGNFPGRFSGRQFSNSRSEMNVSTLELGDSALYLCASRLGLASYNEQFFGPGTRLTVL.

This clonotype came up many times. The CDR3 nucleotides read TGTGCCAGCAGCCCAAACAGACACAATCAGCCCCAGCATTTT. This translates into CASSPNRHNQPQHF. This sequence joins TRBV11-2 and TRBJ1-5; D gene unclear. The CDR3 extends over 14 amino acids. Germline V lookup: CDR1 SGHAT, CDR2 FQNNGV. V was trimmed by 5 bases and J by 3 bases, leaving 11 bases between them.

This clonotype was recorded a few times. The V gene is TRBV29-1, the J gene TRBJ1-2; D not resolved. Trimming removed 6 bases from V and 7 bases from J, with 15 bases in between. CDR1 is SQVTM and CDR2 is ANQGSEA in the germline V gene. This CDR3 region has 12 residues. This CDR3 is CSVGTFTAGYTF. CDR3 in DNA: TGCAGCGTGGGCACCTTCACAGCTGGCTACACCTTC.

There are many counts of this clonotype. V usage is TRBV2 and J usage is TRBJ2-3, with D possibly TRBD2 on 5 matching bases. Trimming cost V 1 base and J 3 bases, with 8 bases left between them. CDR3 size: 14 residues. The V gene's germline CDR1 is SNHLY and CDR2 FYNNEI. The CDR3 spells CASSEDTGTDTQYF. The DNA for the CDR3 is TGTGCCAGCAGTGAAGATACGGGGACAGATACGCAGTATTTT.

This clonotype was detected ten times or more. V is TRBV7-2 and J is TRBJ2-7; the match to TRBD1 covers 7 bases. CDR3 length: 14 residues. Germline lookup yields CDR1 SGHTA and CDR2 FQGNSA. Trimming at V came to 5 bases and at J to 5 bases, leaving 9 bases not matched to a gene. The CDR3 spells CASSPRTGLDEQYF. The DNA for the CDR3 is TGTGCCAGCAGCCCTCGGACAGGACTCGACGAGCAGTACTTC.

Ten or more counts support this clonotype. The rearrangement joins TRBV6-2 or TRBV6-3 to TRBJ2-7, with D perhaps TRBD2 (6 bases). This CDR3 is built from 14 residues. Germline V gives CDR1 MNHEY, CDR2 SVGEGT. The germline V and J ends were trimmed by 0 bases and 7 bases, with 13 bases remaining between them. CDR3 nucleotides: TGTGCCAGCAGTTACTCGCCGGGGACTTTAGAGCAGTACTTC. This codes for CASSYSPGTLEQYF.

This clonotype occurred a few times. J is TRBJ1-5 and V is TRBV2; TRBD1 is a possible D gene (6 bases). V lost 6 bases, J lost 4 bases, and 13 bases lay in between. Germline CDR1 is SNHLY and CDR2 is FYNNEI. The CDR3 sequence is 14 residues long. The CDR3, as DNA: TGTGCCAGCAGGGCGGGACACACTAATCAGCCCCAGCATTTT. Translated, it gives CASRAGHTNQPQHF.

This clonotype has a count of ten or more. This chain links TRBV7-2 with TRBJ2-6; TRBD1 agrees at 7 bases. Per the germline V gene, CDR1 is SGHTA and CDR2 is FQGNSA. Trimming at V came to 3 bases and at J to 0 bases, leaving 2 bases not matched to a gene. CDR3 length: 16 residues. CDR3 residues: CASSFAGGSGANVLTF. The CDR3 DNA follows: TGTGCCAGCAGCTTTGCAGGGGGCTCTGGGGCCAACGTCCTGACTTTC.

Many counts were recorded for this clonotype. CDR3 DNA: TGTGCCAGCAGCTTAGTGGTGGTGAACACTGAAGCTTTCTTT. Translated, it gives CASSLVVVNTEAFF. The J gene is TRBJ1-1, the V gene TRBV7-2, with D uncertain. There are 14 residues in the CDR3. Germline CDR1 and CDR2: SGHTA and FQGNSA. V lost 1 base to trimming and J lost 0 bases, with 6 bases between them.

Note on this clonotype: A much larger clone lies a single base off, so this may be a read error. This rearrangement joins TRBV29-1 to TRBJ1-2, with D possibly TRBD1 on 5 matching bases. The length of the CDR3 is 17 residues. Germline CDR1 SQVTM, CDR2 ANQGSEA. The CDR3 sequence: CSVEDFPGGLGGPGYIF. The DNA of the CDR3 is TGCAGCGTTGAAGATTTTCCTGGGGGGTTGGGGGGTCCCGGCTACATCTTC.

This clonotype was seen repeatedly, ten times or more. The chain links TRBV6-5 to TRBJ2-7; TRBD2 is a possible D gene (7 bases). The V gene's germline CDR1 is MNHEY and CDR2 SVGAGI. The CDR3 loop spans 11 amino acids. Trimming stripped 6 bases from V and 7 bases from J, with 10 bases between. The DNA for the CDR3 is TGTGCCAGCAGCAAGGGGGGGGAGCAGTACTTC. This sequence encodes CASSKGGEQYF.

This clonotype was seen ten or more times. V is TRBV2 and J is TRBJ1-5; maybe TRBD1 (5 bases). Looked up from germline, CDR1 is SNHLY and CDR2 is FYNNEI. V lost 2 bases, J lost 0 bases, and 14 bases lay in between. This CDR3 spans 17 amino acids. CDR3 sequence reads: CASSETGRGSSNQPQHF. The CDR3 nucleotides are TGTGCCAGCAGTGAAACGGGGAGGGGAAGTAGCAATCAGCCCCAGCATTTT.